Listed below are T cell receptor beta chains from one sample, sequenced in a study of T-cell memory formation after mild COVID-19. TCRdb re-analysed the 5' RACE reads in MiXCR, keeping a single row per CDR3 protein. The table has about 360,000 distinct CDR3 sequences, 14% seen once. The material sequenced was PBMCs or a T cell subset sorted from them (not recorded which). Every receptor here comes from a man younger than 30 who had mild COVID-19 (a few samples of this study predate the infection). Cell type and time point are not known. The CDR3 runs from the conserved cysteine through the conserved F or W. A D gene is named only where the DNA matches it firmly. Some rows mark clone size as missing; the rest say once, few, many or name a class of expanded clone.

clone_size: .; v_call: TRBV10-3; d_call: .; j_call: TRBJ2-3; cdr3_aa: CAISAWGFTDTQYF; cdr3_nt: TGTGCCATCAGTGCTTGGGGGTTCACAGATACGCAGTATTTT
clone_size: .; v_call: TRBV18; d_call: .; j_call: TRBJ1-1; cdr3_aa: CASSTDKNTEAFF; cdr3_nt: TGTGCCAGCTCAACCGACAAGAACACTGAAGCTTTCTTT
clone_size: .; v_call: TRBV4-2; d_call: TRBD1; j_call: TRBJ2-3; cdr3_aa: CASTLRDRAYTDTQYF; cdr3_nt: TGTGCCAGCACCCTCCGGGACAGGGCCTACACAGATACGCAGTATTTT
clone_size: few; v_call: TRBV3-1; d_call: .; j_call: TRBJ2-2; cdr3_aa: CASSPSIGSNTGELFF; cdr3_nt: TGTGCCAGCAGTCCATCCATAGGGTCGAACACCGGGGAGCTGTTTTTT
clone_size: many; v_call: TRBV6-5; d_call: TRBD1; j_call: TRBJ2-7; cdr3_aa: CASSRDRTYEQYF; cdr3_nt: TGTGCCAGCAGTAGGGACAGGACCTACGAGCAGTACTTC
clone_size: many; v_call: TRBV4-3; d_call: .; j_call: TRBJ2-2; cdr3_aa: CASSQDLVRGEYYTGELFF; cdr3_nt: TGCGCCAGCAGCCAAGATTTAGTCAGGGGAGAATATTACACCGGGGAGCTGTTTTTT
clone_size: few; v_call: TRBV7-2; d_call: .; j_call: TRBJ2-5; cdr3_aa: CASSLESGGLLGGEETQYF; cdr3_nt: TGTGCCAGCAGCTTAGAGTCCGGCGGGCTACTAGGTGGAGAAGAGACCCAGTACTTC
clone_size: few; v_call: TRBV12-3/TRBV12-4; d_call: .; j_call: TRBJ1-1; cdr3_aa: CASRLAREAFF; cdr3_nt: TGTGCCAGCAGGCTGGCTCGTGAAGCTTTCTTT
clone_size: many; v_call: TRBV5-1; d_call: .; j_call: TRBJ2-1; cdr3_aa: CASSFDGGYNEQFF; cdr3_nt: TGCGCCAGCAGCTTTGATGGAGGGTACAATGAGCAGTTCTTC
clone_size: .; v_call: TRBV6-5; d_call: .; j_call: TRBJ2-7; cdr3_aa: CASQAAASYEQYF; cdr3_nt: TGTGCCAGCCAAGCTGCAGCCTCCTACGAGCAGTACTTC
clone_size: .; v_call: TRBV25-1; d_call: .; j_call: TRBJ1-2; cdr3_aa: CASSVTGYNYGYTF; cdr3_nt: TGTGCCAGCAGTGTTACGGGATACAACTATGGCTACACCTTC
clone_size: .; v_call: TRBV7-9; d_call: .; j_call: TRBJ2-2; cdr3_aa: CASSLGPGNTGELFF; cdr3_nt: TGTGCCAGCAGCTTAGGGCCGGGGAACACCGGGGAGCTGTTTTTT
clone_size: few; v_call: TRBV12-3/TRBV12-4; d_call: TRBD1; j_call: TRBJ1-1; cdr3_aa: CASSSPGGQWTEAFF; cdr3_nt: TGTGCCAGCAGTTCCCCAGGGGGGCAGTGGACTGAAGCTTTCTTT
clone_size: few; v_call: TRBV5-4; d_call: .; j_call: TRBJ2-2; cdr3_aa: CASSLEAYTGELFF; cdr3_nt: TGTGCCAGCAGCTTGGAGGCATACACCGGGGAGCTGTTTTTT
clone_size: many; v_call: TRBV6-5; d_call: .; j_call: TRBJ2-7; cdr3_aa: CASSFDGDPYEQYF; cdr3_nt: TGTGCCAGCAGTTTTGACGGCGACCCCTACGAGCAGTACTTC
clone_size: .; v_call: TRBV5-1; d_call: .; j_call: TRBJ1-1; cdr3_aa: CASSLVLGTNEAFF; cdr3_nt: TGCGCCAGCAGCTTAGTTTTAGGGACGAATGAAGCTTTCTTT
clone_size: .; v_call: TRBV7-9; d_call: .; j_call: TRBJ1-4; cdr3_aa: CASSLGGGAPEKLFF; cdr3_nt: TGTGCCAGCAGCTTAGGTGGGGGCGCCCCCGAAAAACTGTTTTTT
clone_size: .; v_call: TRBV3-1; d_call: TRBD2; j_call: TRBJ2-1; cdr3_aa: CASKGRGDEQFF; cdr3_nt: TGTGCCAGCAAAGGGCGGGGGGATGAGCAGTTCTTC
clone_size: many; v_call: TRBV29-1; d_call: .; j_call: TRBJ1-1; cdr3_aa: CSVGDQGSEAFF; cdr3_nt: TGCAGCGTTGGGGACCAGGGATCGGAAGCTTTCTTT
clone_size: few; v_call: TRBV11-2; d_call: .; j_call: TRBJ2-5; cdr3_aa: CASSLERSETQYF; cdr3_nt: TGTGCCAGCAGCTTAGAGCGGTCAGAGACCCAGTACTTC
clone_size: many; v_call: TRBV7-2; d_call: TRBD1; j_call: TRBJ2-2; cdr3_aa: CASSLLWKQGAGGELFF; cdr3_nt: TGTGCCAGCAGCTTACTCTGGAAACAGGGGGCTGGCGGGGAGCTGTTTTTT
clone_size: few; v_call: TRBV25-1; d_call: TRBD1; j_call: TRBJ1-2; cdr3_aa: CASSEPGTAYGYTF; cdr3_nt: TGTGCCAGCAGTGAGCCCGGGACAGCCTATGGCTACACCTTC
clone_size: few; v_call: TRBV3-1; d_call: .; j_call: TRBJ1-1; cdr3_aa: CASSQHRRAEAFF; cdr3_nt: TGTGCCAGCAGCCAACACCGTCGGGCTGAAGCTTTCTTT
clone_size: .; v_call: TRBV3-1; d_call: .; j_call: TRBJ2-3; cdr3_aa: CASSRERGPNTDTQYF; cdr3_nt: TGTGCCAGCAGCCGAGAAAGAGGGCCCAACACAGATACGCAGTATTTT
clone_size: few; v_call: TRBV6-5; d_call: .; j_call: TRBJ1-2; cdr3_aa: CASSYSGRVGYGYTF; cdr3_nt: TGTGCCAGCAGTTACTCGGGCAGGGTAGGCTATGGCTACACCTTC
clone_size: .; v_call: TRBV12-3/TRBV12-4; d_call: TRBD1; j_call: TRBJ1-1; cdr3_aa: CASSSGTGPEAFF; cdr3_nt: TGTGCCAGCAGTTCAGGGACAGGTCCTGAAGCTTTCTTT
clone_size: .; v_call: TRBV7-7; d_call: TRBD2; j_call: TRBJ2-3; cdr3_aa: CASSPLAGGITDTQYF; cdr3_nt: TGTGCCAGCAGCCCTTTAGCGGGGGGGATCACAGATACGCAGTATTTT
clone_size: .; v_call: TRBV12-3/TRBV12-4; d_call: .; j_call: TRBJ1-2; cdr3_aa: CASSFASNYFGRYGYTF; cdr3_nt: TGTGCCAGCAGTTTCGCGTCGAACTACTTCGGACGCTATGGCTACACCTTC
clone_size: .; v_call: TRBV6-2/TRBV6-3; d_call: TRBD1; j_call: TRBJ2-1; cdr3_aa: CASSYNDRDRAFNEQFF; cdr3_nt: TGTGCCAGCAGTTATAACGACCGGGACAGGGCGTTCAATGAGCAGTTCTTC
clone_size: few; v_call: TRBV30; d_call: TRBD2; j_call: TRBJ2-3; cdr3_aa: CAWSRGLAGGTDTQYF; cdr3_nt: TGTGCCTGGAGTCGAGGACTAGCGGGGGGCACAGATACGCAGTATTTT
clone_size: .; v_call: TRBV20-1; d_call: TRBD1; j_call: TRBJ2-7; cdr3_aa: CSARSHRDRRGGTLSSYEQYF; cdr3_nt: TGCAGTGCTAGATCCCACCGGGACAGAAGAGGGGGAACATTGAGCTCCTACGAGCAGTACTTC
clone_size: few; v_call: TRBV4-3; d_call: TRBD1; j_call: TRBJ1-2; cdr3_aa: CASSQDGTGGASNYGYTF; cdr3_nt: TGCGCCAGCAGCCAAGATGGGACAGGGGGCGCGTCTAACTATGGCTACACCTTC
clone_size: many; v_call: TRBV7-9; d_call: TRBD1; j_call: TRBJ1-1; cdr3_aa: CASSLRGQSNTEAFF; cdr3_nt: TGTGCCAGCAGCTTAAGGGGACAGTCGAACACTGAAGCTTTCTTT
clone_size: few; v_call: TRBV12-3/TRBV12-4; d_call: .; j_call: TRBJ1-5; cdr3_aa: CASSLGVEFWPQHF; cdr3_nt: TGTGCCAGCAGTTTGGGGGTAGAGTTTTGGCCCCAGCATTTT
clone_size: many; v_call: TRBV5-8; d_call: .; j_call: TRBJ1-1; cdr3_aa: CASSLEPGNTEAFF; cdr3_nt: TGTGCCAGCAGCTTGGAGCCCGGGAACACTGAAGCTTTCTTT
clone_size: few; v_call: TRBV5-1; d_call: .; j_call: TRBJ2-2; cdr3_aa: CASSLGTGDGTGELFF; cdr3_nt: TGCGCCAGCAGCTTAGGGACGGGCGATGGGACCGGGGAGCTGTTTTTT
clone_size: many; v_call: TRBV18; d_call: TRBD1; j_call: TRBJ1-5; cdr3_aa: CASSPGTGHQPQHF; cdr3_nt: TGTGCCAGCTCTCCCGGGACAGGGCATCAGCCCCAGCATTTT
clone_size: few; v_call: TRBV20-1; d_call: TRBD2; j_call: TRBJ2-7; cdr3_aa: CSARGSSGGTYYEQYF; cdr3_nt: TGCAGTGCTAGAGGGTCTAGCGGGGGAACCTACTACGAGCAGTACTTC
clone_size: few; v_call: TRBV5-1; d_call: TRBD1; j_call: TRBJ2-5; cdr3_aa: CASSEGQPQETQYF; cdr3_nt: TGCGCCAGCAGCGAGGGACAGCCCCAAGAGACCCAGTACTTC
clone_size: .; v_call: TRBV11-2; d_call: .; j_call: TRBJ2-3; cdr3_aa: CASSSPGATQYF; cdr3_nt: TGTGCCAGCAGCTCCCCCGGAGCTACGCAGTATTTT
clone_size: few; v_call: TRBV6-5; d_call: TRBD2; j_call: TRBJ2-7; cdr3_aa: CASSRDYNYEQYF; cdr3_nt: TGTGCCAGCAGCCGGGACTACAACTACGAGCAGTACTTC
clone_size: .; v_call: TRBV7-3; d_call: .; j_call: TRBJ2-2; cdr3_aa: CASSSSGPRTTGELFF; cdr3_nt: TGTGCCAGCAGCTCCTCAGGGCCTAGAACCACCGGGGAGCTGTTTTTT
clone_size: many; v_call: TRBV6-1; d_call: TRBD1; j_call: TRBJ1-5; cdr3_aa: CASSADRVGQPQHF; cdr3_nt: TGTGCCAGCAGCGCAGACAGGGTGGGTCAGCCCCAGCATTTT
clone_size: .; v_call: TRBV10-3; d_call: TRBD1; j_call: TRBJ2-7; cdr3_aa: CAISRTPGQTYEQYF; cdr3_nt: TGTGCCATCAGTAGGACCCCGGGACAGACTTACGAGCAGTACTTC
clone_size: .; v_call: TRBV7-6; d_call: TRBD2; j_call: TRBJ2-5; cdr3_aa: CASALAGGFDQETQYF; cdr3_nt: TGTGCCAGCGCCCTGGCGGGGGGATTCGACCAAGAGACCCAGTACTTC
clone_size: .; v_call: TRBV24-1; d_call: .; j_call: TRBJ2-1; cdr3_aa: CATSDSGEQFF; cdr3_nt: TGTGCCACCAGTGATAGTGGTGAGCAGTTCTTC
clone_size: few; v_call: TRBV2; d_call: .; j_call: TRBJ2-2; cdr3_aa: CASTYHTGELFF; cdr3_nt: TGTGCCAGTACTTATCACACCGGGGAGCTGTTTTTT
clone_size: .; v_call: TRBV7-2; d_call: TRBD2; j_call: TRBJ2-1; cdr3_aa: CASSLGPERGAWNEQFF; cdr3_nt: TGTGCCAGCAGCTTAGGGCCGGAGCGGGGGGCCTGGAATGAGCAGTTCTTC
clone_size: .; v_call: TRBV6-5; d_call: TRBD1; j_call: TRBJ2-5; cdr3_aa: CASSYLNRGRETQYF; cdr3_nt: TGTGCCAGCAGTTACTTAAACAGGGGGCGGGAGACCCAGTACTTC
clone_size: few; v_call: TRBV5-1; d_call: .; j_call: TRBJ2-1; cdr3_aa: CASSLRVGASSYNEQFF; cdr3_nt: TGCGCCAGCAGCTTGCGAGTCGGGGCTAGCTCCTACAATGAGCAGTTCTTC
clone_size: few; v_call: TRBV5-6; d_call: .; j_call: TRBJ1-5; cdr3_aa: CASSLAGWASNQPQHF; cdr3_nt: TGTGCCAGCAGCTTGGCGGGGTGGGCGAGCAATCAGCCCCAGCATTTT
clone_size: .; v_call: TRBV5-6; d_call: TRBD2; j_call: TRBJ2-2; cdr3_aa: CASSLFIERGDTGELFF; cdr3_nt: TGTGCCAGCAGCTTGTTCATTGAGCGGGGGGACACCGGGGAGCTGTTTTTT
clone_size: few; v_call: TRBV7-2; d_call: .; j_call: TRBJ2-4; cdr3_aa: CASQSEGIQYF; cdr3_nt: TGTGCCAGCCAGTCGGAGGGCATTCAGTACTTC
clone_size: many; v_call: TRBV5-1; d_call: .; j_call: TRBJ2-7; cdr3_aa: CASSRDRDASSYEQYF; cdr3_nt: TGCGCCAGTAGCCGGGACCGGGACGCTAGCTCCTACGAGCAGTACTTC
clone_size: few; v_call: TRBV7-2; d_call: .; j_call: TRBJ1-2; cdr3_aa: CASSLALDDHYGYTF; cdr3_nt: TGTGCCAGCAGCTTAGCTTTGGACGATCACTATGGCTACACCTTC